This paragraph covers one T cell receptor (beta chain) sequence. The target antigen is unknown. Relative to the germline gene, one junction end is altered; a read error may explain this. The record originates from a study of blood T cells in healthy people across ages. Study outcomes and limitations: Age showed a roughly linear inverse relationship with TCR beta diversity per million T cells. The study could not conclusively compare naive and antigen-experienced cells, given its unsorted PBMCs.

This CDR3 is built from 12 residues. Germline V gene data show CDR1 as DFQATT and CDR2 as SNEGSKA (reference sequence). Using a J-beta primer mix together with a sample-barcoded 5' primer, a second PCR was run for roughly 6 to 12 cycles. TCRdb itself ran the 5' RACE reads through MiXCR, one entry per CDR3 protein. The table has some 1.7 million distinct CDR3 sequences, approximately 28% seen once. Sequencing was performed on blood. The receptor was isolated from a woman under 40 in good health. V usage is TRBV20-1 and J usage is TRBJ1-4; D perhaps matches TRBD1 (6 bases). The CDR3 DNA is TGCAGTGCTTGGACAGTTAATGAAAAACGGTTTTTT. This encodes CSAWTVNEKRFF.